These 32 T cell receptor beta chains were sequenced from one sample in a study of blood T cell repertoires in COVID-19 (dated by TCRdb to 2020 to 2021). Library generation was performed with the immunoSEQ multiplex PCR assay. What TCRdb holds here is the immuneACCESS table cut down to in-frame rearrangements. Part of the clones is not present; checked against another copy, under half of the missing clones reflect an unresolved V gene, and the others are unexplained. This sample holds about 220,000 clones; about 85% were observed only once. The top ten clonotypes cover 2.5% to 3.5% of the sample. Sequenced input: peripheral blood. The source is a man aged 50-59 years who had recovered from COVID-19.

This clone has only one observation. The chain is built from TRBV24-1 and TRBJ1-4; no clear D. V was shortened by 8 bases and J by 1 base, with 22 bases between the two germline ends. The CDR3 length is 18 residues. Germline CDR1 and CDR2: KGHDR and SFDVKD. The CDR3 sequence is CATIHRYEKMQTNEKLFF. For the CDR3, the DNA is TGTGCCACCATTCATCGATACGAGAAAATGCAAACTAATGAAAAACTGTTTTTT.

The chain employs TRBV6-4 and TRBJ2-2; 8 positions match TRBD2. Germline V gives CDR1 MRHNA, CDR2 SNTAGT. The V and J ends lost 3 bases and 6 bases, in that order; junction bases with no gene match: 6. CDR3 length: 15 amino acids. Here the CDR3 reads CASSEKAGDAGELFF. The CDR3 nucleotides read TGTGCCAGCAGTGAGAAAGCGGGAGACGCCGGGGAGCTGTTTTTT.

The rearrangement links TRBV19 to TRBJ1-5, with 9 bases that match TRBD1. V was pared by 4 bases and J by 16 bases, with 5 bases of the junction left unmatched. Germline CDR1 is LNHDA and CDR2 is SQIVND (reference sequence). This CDR3 has 11 residues. The CDR3 spells CASSRDRERHF. In DNA form, the CDR3 reads TGTGCCAGTAGTAGGGACAGGGAGCGACATTTT.

This clone was observed once. In DNA form, the CDR3 reads TGCGCCAGCAGCCAAGATCCCACCCAGCGGGAGGTGAATGAGCAGTTCTTC. It specifies CASSQDPTQREVNEQFF. The chain is built from TRBV4-1 and TRBJ2-1; TRBD2 matches at 9 bases. V lost 0 bases to trimming and J lost 7 bases; unmatched junction nucleotides: 10. CDR3 length: 17 residues. Germline V CDR1 and CDR2: MGHRA, YSYEKL.

The genes are TRBV13 and TRBJ1-1; TRBD1 agrees at 8 bases. The V and J ends lost 5 bases and 4 bases, in that order; junction bases with no gene match: 6. The CDR3 covers 14 residues. Germline-derived CDR1 and CDR2 are PRHDT and FYEKMQ (reference sequence). DNA for the CDR3: TGTGCCAGCAGCCGAGAACAGGGGGTCACTGAAGCTTTCTTT. This translates into CASSREQGVTEAFF.

About this clone: Its ends do not fully match the called genes, so a read error is possible. The V gene is TRBV27, the J gene TRBJ1-1; 7 nucleotides align to TRBD1. Germline lookup yields CDR1 MNHEY and CDR2 SMNVEV (reference sequence). The CDR3 runs 10 residues. The chain's CDR3 is CASTSTGAPF. CDR3 DNA sequence: TGTGCCAGCACCTCCACAGGGGCCCCTTTT.

This chain links TRBV18 with TRBJ2-1, with 10 positions matching TRBD2. The CDR3 covers 17 residues. The trim removed 4 bases at V and 4 bases at J, leaving 10 bases unmatched. Germline assignment: CDR1 KGHSH and CDR2 LQKENI. CDR3 residues: CASSRLGIAGGYNEQFF. The CDR3, as DNA: TGTGCCAGCTCACGTTTGGGGATAGCGGGAGGTTACAATGAGCAGTTCTTC.

V gene TRBV29-1 combines with J gene TRBJ2-3; D not resolved. Germline CDR1 is SQVTM and CDR2 is ANQGSEA. The CDR3 is 14 amino acids. V shed 6 bases and J shed 1 base, with 14 bases lying between them. The CDR3 DNA follows: TGCAGCGTGTCCTCAGACTGGCGCACAGATACGCAGTATTTT. Protein: CSVSSDWRTDTQYF.

The chain links TRBV18 to TRBJ2-7, with TRBD2 identical over 7 bases. Per the germline V gene, CDR1 is KGHSH and CDR2 is LQKENI. V gave up 0 bases and J gave up 6 bases; unmatched junction bases: 8. The CDR3 contains 15 residues. The CDR3 protein is CASSPPSQGGREQYF. CDR3 sequence (DNA): TGTGCCAGCTCACCACCGTCGCAGGGAGGGCGCGAGCAGTACTTC.

This clone was detected only once. The chain has TRBV9 and TRBJ2-1; 7 nucleotides line up with TRBD2. The junction had 5 bases not matched to a gene; V was cut back by 0 bases and J by 2 bases. The CDR3 sequence is 16 residues long. Per the germline V gene, CDR1 is SGDLS and CDR2 is YYNGEE. CDR3: CASSVAGRGPYNEQFF. The CDR3 DNA reads TGTGCCAGCAGCGTAGCTGGGAGGGGCCCCTACAATGAGCAGTTCTTC.

The chain recombines TRBV7-9 with TRBJ1-4; TRBD1 matches 7 bases. Losses at the gene ends were 5 bases for V and 0 bases for J; bases not matched to a gene: 6. Germline CDR1 SEHNR, CDR2 FQNEAQ (reference sequence). The CDR3 loop spans 16 amino acids. As DNA, the CDR3 is TGTGCCAGCAGCCTTGGGACAGTTGCAACTAATGAAAAACTGTTTTTT. It is translated as CASSLGTVATNEKLFF.

This chain joins TRBV5-1 and TRBJ2-5; D gene uncertain. V was clipped by 0 bases and J by 2 bases, with 5 bases between them. Germline lookup yields CDR1 SGHRS and CDR2 YFSETQ. This CDR3 contains 13 residues. CDR3 loop: CASSLGGQETQYF. In nucleotides, the CDR3 is TGCGCCAGCAGCTTGGGCGGACAAGAGACCCAGTACTTC.

The chain joins TRBV27 to TRBJ1-2; D is ambiguous. Germline V gives CDR1 MNHEY, CDR2 SMNVEV (reference sequence). The CDR3 is made up of 13 amino acids. V was trimmed by 7 bases and J by 2 bases, leaving 11 bases between them. The CDR3 DNA is TGTGCCAGCACGGGGAATTTGAACTATGGCTACACCTTC. Translation: CASTGNLNYGYTF.

This chain links TRBV28 with TRBJ2-7, with a weak D call TRBD1 (6 bases). The V and J ends lost 5 bases and 1 base respectively, with 12 bases between them. Germline V gives CDR1 MDHEN, CDR2 SYDVKM. This CDR3 comprises 14 residues. The CDR3 loop is CASSKQGGSYEQYF. The CDR3 region has the DNA TGTGCCAGCAGTAAACAGGGCGGGTCCTACGAGCAGTACTTC.

This clone is a singleton in its sample. The genes are TRBV12-3 or TRBV12-4 and TRBJ2-3; D is unresolved. V was cut by 6 bases and J by 6 bases, with 10 bases left in between. The CDR3 covers 12 residues. The CDR3 reads CASSLTSDTQYF. CDR3 coding DNA: TGTGCCAGCAGCCTAACTTCGGATACGCAGTATTTT.

The CDR3, as DNA: TGTGCCAGCAGTTATCTGACAGGTGGTAATGAAAAACTGTTTTTT. Translated: CASSYLTGGNEKLFF. V and J are TRBV28 and TRBJ1-4; the D gene is possibly TRBD1 (6 bases). The CDR3 length is 15 residues. CDR1 and CDR2 (germline): MDHEN, SYDVKM. V lost 4 bases to trimming and J lost 4 bases, with 13 bases between them. Based on the CDR3 plus reference TRBV28 and TRBJ1-4, the full variable domain is DVKVTQSSRYLVKRTGEKVFLECVQDMDHENMFWYRQDPGLGLRLIYFSYDVKMKEKGDIPEGYSVSREKKERFSLILESASTNQTSMYLCASSYLTGGNEKLFFGSGTQLSVL.

V gene TRBV18 combines with J gene TRBJ1-5; unclear D gene. The CDR3 sequence is 14 residues long. The V gene's germline CDR1 is KGHSH and CDR2 LQKENI. V was clipped by 4 bases and J by 4 bases, with 11 bases between them. The CDR3 here is CASSQTPGNQPQHF. CDR3 DNA: TGTGCCAGCTCACAGACCCCGGGAAATCAGCCCCAGCATTTT.

This chain uses TRBV6-1 with TRBJ2-1; 8 positions match TRBD2. CDR1 is MNHNS and CDR2 is SASEGT in the germline V gene. The V gene end was trimmed by 3 bases and the J gene end by 3 bases; junction bases not matched to a gene: 4. The CDR3 sequence is 15 residues long. This chain's CDR3 is CASSESSGSYNEQFF. Here the CDR3 DNA reads TGTGCCAGCAGTGAGTCCAGCGGGAGCTACAATGAGCAGTTCTTC.

The chain combines TRBV3-1 (or the pseudogene TRBV3-2) with TRBJ2-3; D may be TRBD2 (7 bases). Germline CDR1 reads LGHDT; CDR2 reads YNNKEL (reference sequence). The CDR3 runs 13 residues. The V end lost 2 bases, the J end lost 7 bases, and 10 bases lay between the germline ends. CDR3 DNA sequence: TGTGCCAGCAGCCAATTGGGGGGGCATACGCAGTATTTT. Translated, it gives CASSQLGGHTQYF.

This chain uses TRBV4-2 with TRBJ1-2; unclear D gene. Germline V gene sequence: CDR1 LGHNA, CDR2 YNFKEQ. Trimming took off 0 bases at V and 0 bases at J, with 14 bases between the two ends. The CDR3 spans 17 residues. In DNA, the CDR3 is TGTGCCAGCAGCCAAGATTATAAGCGGAGGTCTAACTATGGCTACACCTTC. It specifies CASSQDYKRRSNYGYTF.

V gene TRBV5-4 combines with J gene TRBJ2-3, with 9 positions matching TRBD1. The V segment lost 0 bases and the J segment 5 bases; nucleotides outside the gene matches: 19. From germline, CDR1 is SGHNT and CDR2 YYREEE (reference sequence). The CDR3 length is 20 residues. The CDR3 loop reads CASSLGFGTGSLAELDTQYF. In nucleotides, the CDR3 is TGTGCCAGCAGCTTGGGGTTTGGGACAGGGAGCCTAGCGGAGCTAGATACGCAGTATTTT.

The chain uses TRBV7-2 and TRBJ1-5; possibly TRBD1 for D (6 bases). CDR1 and CDR2 from the germline V gene are SGHTA and FQGNSA. Trimming removed 1 base at V and 0 bases at J, with 7 bases between. The CDR3 runs to 15 residues. CDR3 amino acids: CASSLGTVSNQPQHF. The CDR3 nucleotides read TGTGCCAGCAGCTTAGGGACAGTTAGCAATCAGCCCCAGCATTTT. Combining the CDR3 with reference TRBV7-2 and TRBJ1-5 gives the whole variable domain GAGVSQSPSNKVTEKGKDVELRCDPISGHTALYWYRQSLGQGLEFLIYFQGNSAPDKSGLPSDRFSAERTGGSVSTLTIQRTQQEDSAVYLCASSLGTVSNQPQHFGDGTRLSIL.

The chain combines TRBV2 with TRBJ1-1; no clear D. The CDR3 has 13 residues. The V gene's germline CDR1 is SNHLY and CDR2 FYNNEI. Trimming left V 6 bases short and J 6 bases short, with 14 bases between. This CDR3 reads CASSAGLDAEAFF. The CDR3 nucleotides are TGTGCCAGCAGCGCGGGTCTGGACGCTGAAGCTTTCTTT.

The chain joins TRBV19 to TRBJ2-6, with TRBD1 as a possible D gene (6 bases). The CDR3 has 18 amino acids. The germline gives CDR1 LNHDA, CDR2 SQIVND (reference sequence). Trimming took 6 bases from V and 0 from J, leaving 18 bases between them. CDR3 sequence reads: CASRQIRGISSGANVLTF. CDR3 coding DNA: TGTGCCAGTAGACAAATCAGGGGAATTAGCTCTGGGGCCAACGTCCTGACTTTC.

The chain joins TRBV9 to TRBJ1-2, with 9 bases lining up with TRBD1. V lost 3 bases and J lost 4; bases outside the gene matches: 7. CDR3 length: 15 amino acids. Germline-derived CDR1 and CDR2 are SGDLS and YYNGEE. CDR3 nucleotide sequence: TGTGCCAGCAGCGCTACAGGGGGCTCTAGCTATGGCTACACCTTC. Protein sequence: CASSATGGSSYGYTF.

J is TRBJ1-3 and V is TRBV30; TRBD1 aligns across 7 bases. Trimming at V came to 4 bases and at J to 1 base, leaving 4 bases not matched to a gene. Germline V gene data show CDR1 as GTSNPN and CDR2 as SVGIG (reference sequence). The length of the CDR3 is 14 residues. CDR3 coding DNA: TGTGCCTGGACCCCGACAGGGTCTGGAAACACCATATATTTT. Translation gives CAWTPTGSGNTIYF.

This clone was detected only once. The rearrangement uses TRBV18 and TRBJ2-7; 12 bases match TRBD1. CDR1 KGHSH and CDR2 LQKENI come from the germline V gene. V lost 4 bases to trimming and J lost 9 bases; unmatched junction nucleotides: 7. The CDR3 is made up of 14 amino acids. CDR3 sequence (DNA): TGTGCCAGCTCACACCGGGACAGGGGGCTGGTGCAGTACTTC. Amino acid sequence: CASSHRDRGLVQYF.

The V call is TRBV6-4, the J call TRBJ2-3, with TRBD2 matching 16 bases. The V and J ends lost 0 bases and 6 bases, in that order; junction bases with no gene match: 15. CDR3 length: 21 residues. Germline V gene data show CDR1 as MRHNA and CDR2 as SNTAGT. The CDR3 nucleotides read TGTGCCAGCAGTGACTCGACCCGAGCGGAGCAGGGACTAGCGGGAGGGGATACGCAGTATTTT. Translating gives CASSDSTRAEQGLAGGDTQYF.

This clone came up once. This rearrangement joins TRBV27 to TRBJ2-5; 7 bases match TRBD1. The length of the CDR3 is 15 residues. The V segment lost 1 base and the J segment 5 bases; nucleotides outside the gene matches: 7. CDR1 is MNHEY and CDR2 is SMNVEV in the germline V gene (reference sequence). The DNA of the CDR3 is TGTGCCAGCAGTTTATACAGGGGTGGGTGGGAGACCCAGTACTTC. It translates to CASSLYRGGWETQYF.

The chain recombines TRBV2 with TRBJ1-2; D gene uncertain. V dropped 2 bases and J dropped 8 bases, with 9 bases sitting between them. Germline V gene data show CDR1 as SNHLY and CDR2 as FYNNEI. The CDR3 consists of 12 residues. This CDR3 reads CASSEMRGGYTF. The CDR3 nucleotides read TGTGCCAGCAGTGAAATGCGGGGAGGCTACACCTTC.

Written as DNA, the CDR3 is TGTGCCAGCAGTCTACAGGGGCGAAACACCGGGGAGCTGTTTTTT. Protein sequence: CASSLQGRNTGELFF. The chain couples TRBV27 to TRBJ2-2; 7 positions agree with TRBD1. Germline trimming cut 5 bases from V and 2 bases from J; bases unmatched to any gene: 5. The CDR3 is made up of 15 amino acids. Germline loops: CDR1 MNHEY, CDR2 SMNVEV (reference sequence).

V and J are TRBV28 and TRBJ2-2; 8 nucleotides agree with TRBD1. The CDR3 consists of 14 residues. Trimming cost V 3 bases and J 6 bases; bases outside gene matches: 3. The germline gives CDR1 MDHEN, CDR2 SYDVKM. As DNA, the CDR3 is TGTGCCAGCAGTTTGGACAGGGCGGCCGGGGAGCTGTTTTTT. Its translation: CASSLDRAAGELFF. The full variable domain, its missing parts supplied by reference TRBV28 and TRBJ2-2, is DVKVTQSSRYLVKRTGEKVFLECVQDMDHENMFWYRQDPGLGLRLIYFSYDVKMKEKGDIPEGYSVSREKKERFSLILESASTNQTSMYLCASSLDRAAGELFFGEGSRLTVL.